These T cell receptor beta chains were read from a single sample in a study of shared clonotypes between healthy human individuals. Here immunoSEQ multiplex PCR was the method, and the copy in TCRdb shows in-frame clones only, minus some. The sample contains over 2 million clones, about 95% of which appear only once. Sequencing used naive CD8+ T cells sorted from blood. The receptors were gathered from a man between 18 and 29 years old in good health. Both conserved end residues are part of each CDR3. Rows give clone size only sometimes, using once, few, many, or a class for an expanded clone.

TRBJ2-7	.	TRBV7-9	CASSPYGTYEQYF
TRBJ2-7	.	TRBV11-2	CASSPGGGREQYF
TRBJ2-7	.	TRBV15	CATSSLAGGPYEQYF
TRBJ1-1	.	TRBV6-5	CASSYSGQENTEAFF
TRBJ2-2	.	TRBV27	CASSSGAPGELFF
TRBJ2-7	.	TRBV27	CASSLLGTSGYSYEQYF
TRBJ1-4	once	TRBV6-6	CASSRGQGSEKLFF
TRBJ2-5	.	TRBV7-8	CASSLVGETQYF
TRBJ1-5	.	TRBV27	CASSLGDGQPQHF
TRBJ1-1	once	TRBV28	CASLSVGGTEAFF
TRBJ2-7	.	TRBV2	CASSEGLPYEQYF
TRBJ2-5	.	TRBV5-1	CASSQGTRSQETQYF
TRBJ2-7	.	TRBV7-9	CASSANRDRVF
TRBJ2-3	.	TRBV6-5	CASSYSWVHDTDTQYF
TRBJ2-3	.	TRBV4-1	CASSQDFSSGGSTDTQYF
TRBJ2-3	once	TRBV7-9	CASSFGQGGTDTQYF
TRBJ1-4	.	TRBV13	CASSATTGGVFEKLFF
TRBJ1-1	.	TRBV7-9	CASSLVRGGYTEAFF
TRBJ1-6	.	TRBV27	CASSLSVGNSPLHF
TRBJ1-4	.	TRBV6-5	CASSSTGFAANEKLFF
TRBJ1-6	.	TRBV4-1	CASSQVGDLPLHF
TRBJ1-2	.	TRBV25-1	CASSPGENYGYTF
TRBJ2-5	.	TRBV19	CASSIGGQRGETQYF
TRBJ2-3	once	TRBV27	CASSSSRADTQYF
TRBJ1-1	.	TRBV5-1	CASSLFDRVEDTEAFF
TRBJ2-1	.	TRBV27	CASSLIKPGQLDEQFF
TRBJ1-1	.	TRBV28	CASSFEEQNTEAFF
TRBJ1-6	.	TRBV28	CASSPGTANNSPLHF
TRBJ1-3	.	TRBV28	CASSFRIGVVGNTIYF
TRBJ2-2	.	TRBV15	CATSRDVGDVKLFF
TRBJ2-7	.	TRBV27	CASSFSSGPMSYEQYF
TRBJ2-7	.	TRBV30	CAWSVLGAGGEYEQYF
TRBJ1-1	.	TRBV4-3	CASSQSRSRNTEAFF
TRBJ2-7	.	TRBV7-9	CASSWNRDETYEQYF
TRBJ1-3	.	TRBV13	CASSSRGVGAGNTIYF
TRBJ2-7	.	TRBV5-1	CASSLGVGSIYEQYF
TRBJ2-1	.	TRBV11-2	CASTREGRLNYNEQFF
TRBJ2-5	.	TRBV7-9	CASSTFSDISEETQYF
TRBJ2-2	.	TRBV13	CASSNLAGVDTGELFF
TRBJ2-5	.	TRBV9	CASSAETGVGETQYF
TRBJ2-7	.	TRBV15	CATSSGEGSEQYF
TRBJ2-7	.	TRBV7-8	CASSLAYLSGRDNYEQYF
TRBJ2-1	.	TRBV2	CASSAGPGLKDEQFF
TRBJ2-1	.	TRBV2	CASSPTDEGPLGNEQFF
TRBJ2-7	once	TRBV6-1	CASSQGLAFSEQYF
TRBJ2-1	.	TRBV10-3	CAIMRDVNEQFF